This TCR beta chain was retrieved from a study of shared clonotypes between healthy human individuals (dated by TCRdb to the early 2020s). Notes on the research overall: The cohort comprised two women and a few men aged 18 to 49 years. Per donor, three plates each were used for CD4 naive and CD4 memory, two for CD8 naive, and one for CD8 memory. To estimate repertoire size and how much clonotype sharing occurs between individuals, the study deeply sequenced the blood TCR repertoires of roughly 5 healthy adults. To increase sequencing depth and limit assay-specific biases, TCR repertoire library preparation and sequencing were carried out by different laboratories using diverse techniques. Between about 0.8 and 9.5 billion PBMCs per donor were obtained by leukapheresis. Results and caveats for the whole study, not just this receptor: Rarefaction of sorted-subset datasets indicated incomplete sequencing despite the large sequencing depth. Sampling was restricted to blood, and TCR repertoires in tissue are likely to differ from TCR repertoires in blood. Pairwise subsampling led to the expectation that sequencing depth would affect the degree of clonotype sharing among donors. Because the study included only a small number of donors, the genetic and exposure-history diversity represented was limited. Across a few donors, approximately 5% of naive CD4, 3% to 3.5% of naive CD8, approximately 2.5% of memory CD4, and under 0.45% of memory CD8 clonotypes were shared. Clonotypes shared by all four sorted-subset donors showed higher generation probabilities than non-shared clonotypes. Larger estimated clonotype richness was generally found for naive subsets than for memory subsets.

For this clone: Which antigen it targets is not known. Per-nucleotide qualities are absent, and no much larger clonotype sits a single base away.

The CDR1 and CDR2 encoded by the germline V gene are SGHDT and YYEEEE. Counted from cysteine to phenylalanine, this CDR3 has 14 amino acids. Left in the record is the CDR3 DNA by itself, 42 bases read in frame from the first base. V is trimmed back by 1 base and J by 2 bases, and the junction contains 1 base that no gene match accounts for. Using the deep immunoSEQ assay, multiplex PCR amplified TCR CDR3 regions from genomic DNA. For each cell subset, the extracted genomic DNA was distributed evenly across all wells of several immunoSEQ 96-well plates, and each plate served as one replicate. For sorted subsets, each replicate PCR was loaded with around 220 ng genomic DNA, equivalent to about 30,000 T cell genomes. Purified libraries were quantified with a Qubit 3.0 fluorometer, sized on a Bioanalyzer 2100, and re-quantified with the KAPA Library Quantification kit. A separate single-read 150-cycle Illumina NextSeq 550 flow cell was used to sequence each immunoSEQ 96-well plate. The source study handled its data this way. Because only junctional sequences without quality scores were contained in the immunoSEQ output, filtering matching that applied to full-length reads could not be performed. Sequences were annotated with PyIR, a Python wrapper for IgBLAST v1.9, using IMGT germline references to assign V/J genes and CDR3. Reads were removed for weak V/J assignments (E-value above 1e-6), missing CDR3, stop codons, out-of-frame junctions, or ambiguous translated residues. A V3J clonotype was defined by an identical inferred V gene, J gene, and CDR3 amino acid sequence. To compute the percentage overlap between repertoires, the number of shared unique clonotypes was divided by the size of the smaller repertoire. RTK rarefaction, the Chao1 estimator, and Recon v2.1 estimates of unobserved clonotypes were used to assess repertoire richness. For all TCRbeta clonotypes obtained by the gDNA method from a few donors, generation probabilities were computed with OLGA. In its TCRdb copy, this immuneACCESS table keeps in-frame sequences only and misses some clones. Where compared with another copy, unresolved V genes explain less than half of these, and the others have no known cause. The V and J calls and clone size are taken from that table; D and trimming were inferred from the DNA. This sample has about 1.5 million clones in its table, and roughly 96% of those were observed once. Roughly 1.2% of the sample is held by the ten biggest clonotypes.

Healthy HIV-negative adults with no recently reported acute infections or vaccinations were included as donors. Only Caucasian adults living in Nashville, Tennessee, USA were represented among the donors. CD4+ T cells were enriched by magnetic negative selection, after which naive cells were positively selected on CD45RA and the negative fraction was taken as the memory subset. After blood collection by leukapheresis, PBMCs were isolated using Ficoll-Histopaque density gradient centrifugation and then cryopreserved in the vapor phase of liquid nitrogen. Purity and quantity of every magnetically sorted T cell population were checked by analytical flow cytometry. From each sorted fraction, genomic DNA was isolated and quantified by UV absorbance on a Nanodrop 2000c.

The sequence was collected from a man aged 25-45 years in good health. The chain couples TRBV5-6 to TRBJ2-5; 8 central bases correspond to TRBD1. The sample comprised naive CD4+ T cells sorted from blood. This sample's cell subset or site label indicates: CD45RA+ positively selected. The CDR3 in this case is CASSLRTGQETQYF. At the DNA level, the sequence is TGTGCCAGCAGCTTGCGGACAGGGCAAGAGACCCAGTACTTC.